These 10 T cell receptor beta chains were sequenced from one sample in a study of blood T cell repertoires in COVID-19. Sequencing was performed with immunoSEQ multiplex PCR; in TCRdb, only in-frame clones are kept and a portion is missing. The sample lists approximately 180,000 clones, roughly 88% occurring once. The sequencing input was peripheral blood. Receptors originate from a man in his sixties with acute or convalescent COVID-19.

This chain uses TRBV19 with TRBJ2-1, with 12 bases that match TRBD2. The germline gives CDR1 LNHDA, CDR2 SQIVND (reference sequence). This CDR3 is 15 amino acids long. With 2 bases clipped from V and 7 bases from J, the junction kept 3 bases outside the gene matches. The CDR3 DNA follows: TGTGCCAGTAGTATAAAGACTAGCGGGAGAAATGAGCAGTTCTTC. This gives the protein CASSIKTSGRNEQFF.

The V and J genes are TRBV5-1 and TRBJ2-2; tentatively, D is TRBD2 (5 bases). V was trimmed by 4 bases and J by 1 base, leaving 14 bases between them. The CDR3 consists of 16 residues. Germline CDR1 is SGHRS and CDR2 is YFSETQ. This CDR3 is CASSVHPGLNTGELFF. CDR3 DNA sequence: TGCGCCAGCAGCGTGCACCCGGGATTGAACACCGGGGAGCTGTTTTTT.

This clone was recorded only once. The V gene is TRBV3-1 (or the pseudogene TRBV3-2), the J gene TRBJ2-5; weak D call: TRBD2 (6 bases). From germline, CDR1 is LGHDT and CDR2 YNNKEL (reference sequence). This CDR3 comprises 17 residues. V lost 1 base and J lost 1, with 16 bases in between. The CDR3 DNA sequence: TGTGCCAGCAGCCAAGGCCGCCTCAGCGGGCTCCAAGAGACCCAGTACTTC. Translation gives CASSQGRLSGLQETQYF.

This clone was observed a single time. This chain connects TRBV5-1 to TRBJ2-7; 9 bases align to TRBD2. J gave up 7 bases and V 5 bases, and 13 bases lay outside the gene matches. Per germline, CDR1 SGHRS and CDR2 YFSETQ. This CDR3 region has 15 residues. This chain's CDR3 is CASSPSGTPFWEQYF. The CDR3 nucleotides read TGCGCCAGCAGTCCTAGCGGGACGCCCTTTTGGGAGCAGTACTTC.

CDR3 amino acids: CASSRRATGTTGELFF. The CDR3 DNA is TGTGCCAGCAGCCGTAGGGCGACAGGGACCACCGGGGAGCTGTTTTTT. This sequence joins TRBV7-9 and TRBJ2-2; TRBD1 matches at 7 bases. The germline gives CDR1 SEHNR, CDR2 FQNEAQ (reference sequence). The CDR3 runs to 16 residues. The trim removed 5 bases at V and 4 bases at J, leaving 10 bases unmatched.

This chain uses TRBV21-1 with TRBJ2-4; the tabulated D call, TRBD1, remains unverified against the DNA. TRBV21-1 is a documented pseudogene. This CDR3 spans 18 amino acids. CDR3 sequence reads: CASSKDPQGPLAKNIQYF. Here the CDR3 DNA reads TGTGCCAGCAGCAAAGACCCCCAGGGCCCCTTAGCCAAAAACATTCAGTACTTC.

The rearrangement uses TRBV5-1 and TRBJ2-1, with 7 bases lining up with TRBD2. Germline V gene lookup returns CDR1 SGHRS and CDR2 YFSETQ. The CDR3 extends over 16 amino acids. V shed 0 bases and J 7 bases; nucleotides not matched to a gene: 10. The CDR3 sequence: CASSLEVGGPRNEQFF. The CDR3 DNA sequence: TGCGCCAGCAGCTTGGAGGTGGGAGGGCCAAGGAATGAGCAGTTCTTC.

V is TRBV5-1 and J is TRBJ2-1; 10 bases align to TRBD2. The V and J ends lost 3 bases and 8 bases, in that order; junction bases with no gene match: 11. From germline, CDR1 is SGHRS and CDR2 YFSETQ. This CDR3 has 16 amino acids. CDR3 DNA sequence: TGCGCCAGCAGCTCGGAACCGGGACTAGCGTATGATGAGCAGTTCTTC. Protein: CASSSEPGLAYDEQFF.

The chain joins TRBV29-1 to TRBJ2-3; 16 bases fit TRBD2. With 7 bases clipped from V and 5 bases from J, the junction kept 9 bases outside the gene matches. Germline CDR1 is SQVTM and CDR2 is ANQGSEA. This CDR3 has 16 amino acids. CDR3 in DNA: TGCAGCGCCCCCGGGACTAGCGGGAGGGCCGGAGATACGCAGTATTTT. Residues: CSAPGTSGRAGDTQYF.

The chain uses TRBV11-2 and TRBJ2-7, with 8 bases aligning to TRBD2. CDR1 is SGHAT, CDR2 FQNNGV, per germline. This CDR3 contains 17 residues. Trimming at V came to 0 bases and at J to 3 bases, leaving 10 bases not matched to a gene. The CDR3 sequence: CASSLDISGSLHYEQYF. In DNA form, the CDR3 reads TGTGCCAGCAGCTTAGATATCAGCGGGAGTCTGCACTACGAGCAGTACTTC.